These 2 T cell receptor beta chains share one sample of origin, sequenced in a study of early T cells in non-severe SARS-CoV-2 infection. TCRdb redid the calling of the 5' RACE reads with MiXCR, one entry per CDR3 protein. The sample has tens of thousands of distinct CDR3 sequences; approximately 12% are singletons. The sequencing sample was made of whole blood. The receptors derive from an adult who was a healthcare worker with PCR-confirmed SARS-CoV-2 infection or an uninfected control (not recorded which).

The chain is built from TRBV20-1 and TRBJ2-3; no definite D call. The CDR3 covers 13 residues. V was trimmed by 6 bases and J by 1 base, leaving 11 bases between them. Germline CDR1 reads DFQATT; CDR2 reads SNEGSKA (reference sequence). The CDR3 sequence: CSASFRGTDTQYF. The CDR3, as DNA: TGCAGTGCGAGTTTTCGCGGCACAGATACGCAGTATTTT.

The V and J genes are TRBV27 and TRBJ2-1; 11 bases match TRBD1. This CDR3 is 15 amino acids long. J was trimmed by 9 bases and V by 0 bases; bases with no gene match: 4. Looked up from germline, CDR1 is MNHEY and CDR2 is SMNVEV (reference sequence). The CDR3: CASSLSRTGGFEQFF. Here the CDR3 DNA reads TGTGCCAGCAGTTTATCCAGGACAGGGGGCTTTGAGCAGTTCTTC.